What follows are 30 T cell receptor beta chains derived from one specimen sequenced in a study of T cell responses to AZD1222 COVID-19 vaccine. TCRdb keeps only in-frame clones here, not all; method: immunoSEQ multiplex PCR. The sample carries 90,000 to 110,000 clones, approximately 90% recorded once. The specimen comprised peripheral blood, sampled on day 0 of AZD1222 vaccination. All receptors come from an adult in good health.

Only a few counts were recorded for this clone. The chain employs TRBV6-1 and TRBJ1-2; a possible D gene is TRBD1 (5 bases). The V gene lost 3 bases and the J gene lost 6 bases, with 14 bases spanning the gap. Germline V gene data show CDR1 as MNHNS and CDR2 as SASEGT. This CDR3 is 14 amino acids long. Here the CDR3 reads CASSDGTQANGYTF. CDR3 in DNA: TGTGCCAGCAGTGACGGGACCCAGGCGAATGGCTACACCTTC.

The V gene is TRBV24-1, the J gene TRBJ2-1; D may be TRBD1 (6 bases). Trimming stripped 3 bases from V and 5 bases from J, with 16 bases between. Germline V gene data show CDR1 as KGHDR and CDR2 as SFDVKD. The CDR3 is 16 residues long. The CDR3: CATSDPSPTGNNEQFF. The DNA for the CDR3 is TGTGCCACCAGTGATCCCTCCCCTACAGGGAACAATGAGCAGTTCTTC.

The genes are TRBV13 and TRBJ2-1; D may match TRBD1 or TRBD2 (6 bases each). The V gene's germline CDR1 is PRHDT and CDR2 FYEKMQ (reference sequence). The ends were cut back, 1 base at V and 8 bases at J, with 9 bases in the middle. CDR3 length equals 13 residues. In DNA, the CDR3 is TGTGCCAGCAGCTTAGTGGGGGGCTATGAGCAGTTCTTC. Translated, it gives CASSLVGGYEQFF.

This chain joins TRBV6-5 and TRBJ2-3, with D unclear. The CDR3 runs 15 residues. Deletions cut 0 bases from V and 1 base from J, with 8 bases between. Germline V CDR1 and CDR2: MNHEY, SVGAGI. CDR3 coding DNA: TGTGCCAGCAGTTACTCACTCACAGGCACAGATACGCAGTATTTT. This translates into CASSYSLTGTDTQYF.

CDR3 sequence (DNA): TGCGCCGCCAGGGGGGGTTGGACTAGCGGGAGGGCCAGGGAGTCCTACGAGCAGTACTTC. It yields the protein CAARGGWTSGRARESYEQYF. The V call is TRBV23-1, the J call TRBJ2-7; TRBD2 matches 15 bases. TRBV23-1 is known as an ORF, though its function is uncertain. V lost 11 bases to trimming and J lost 1 base; unmatched junction nucleotides: 21. This CDR3 comprises 20 residues.

The rearrangement uses TRBV9 and TRBJ2-2, with D possibly being TRBD1 (5 bases). This CDR3 has 15 amino acids. Germline CDR1 and CDR2: SGDLS and YYNGEE. Trimming took off 0 bases at V and 4 bases at J, with 10 bases between the two ends. The CDR3: CASSVAGYGTGELFF. In DNA form, the CDR3 reads TGTGCCAGCAGCGTAGCAGGGTACGGCACCGGGGAGCTGTTTTTT. The whole variable domain, filled in from reference TRBV9 and TRBJ2-2, reads DSGVTQTPKHLITATGQRVTLRCSPRSGDLSVYWYQQSLDQGLQFLIQYYNGEERAKGNILERFSAQQFPDLHSELNLSSLELGDSALYFCASSVAGYGTGELFFGEGSRLTVL.

The chain uses TRBV28 and TRBJ2-7; 10 bases fit TRBD1. The CDR3 contains 11 residues. Germline CDR1 MDHEN, CDR2 SYDVKM. V dropped 6 bases and J dropped 13; count of bases not matched to a gene: 6. The CDR3 coding sequence is TGTGCCAGCAGAAGCGGGACAGGGGAATACTTC. Its protein is CASRSGTGEYF.

The V and J genes are TRBV18 and TRBJ1-1, with 8 bases that match TRBD1. The CDR3 extends over 14 amino acids. V was clipped by 8 bases and J by 5 bases; unmatched bases: 10. CDR1 is KGHSH, CDR2 LQKENI, per germline. The CDR3: CASQPYGQGTEAFF. CDR3 nucleotides: TGTGCCAGCCAACCATATGGACAGGGAACTGAAGCTTTCTTT.

This sequence joins TRBV29-1 and TRBJ1-1; D is undetermined. The CDR3 covers 13 residues. Trimming pared 5 bases from V and 0 bases from J, leaving 10 bases between. Looked up from germline, CDR1 is SQVTM and CDR2 is ANQGSEA. The CDR3: CSVLTALNTEAFF. In DNA, the CDR3 is TGCAGCGTTTTGACGGCTTTGAACACTGAAGCTTTCTTT.

The CDR3 nucleotides read TGTGCCAGCAGTGGGACAGAACCTGCCTATAATTCACCCCTCCACTTT. Protein sequence: CASSGTEPAYNSPLHF. V is TRBV2 and J is TRBJ1-6, with D possibly TRBD1 on 6 matching bases. The V and J ends lost 4 bases and 2 bases respectively, with 12 bases between them. The CDR3 sequence is 16 residues long. Looked up from germline, CDR1 is SNHLY and CDR2 is FYNNEI.

This rearrangement joins TRBV7-7 to TRBJ2-1; D ambiguous. Germline V gene sequence: CDR1 SSHAT, CDR2 FNYEAQ (reference sequence). Trimming took off 1 base at V and 0 bases at J, with 7 bases between the two ends. CDR3 size: 15 residues. CDR3 protein: CASSLGPSSYNEQFF. Written as DNA, the CDR3 is TGTGCCAGCAGCTTAGGGCCGAGCTCCTACAATGAGCAGTTCTTC.

The gene calls are TRBV7-2 and TRBJ2-7; unclear D gene. The V and J ends lost 2 bases and 6 bases respectively, with 17 bases between them. This CDR3 region has 15 residues. Looked up from germline, CDR1 is SGHTA and CDR2 is FQGNSA. The chain's CDR3 is CASSLSVASLGEQYF. The CDR3 coding sequence is TGTGCCAGCAGCTTATCCGTGGCGAGCCTTGGCGAGCAGTACTTC.

The rearrangement joins TRBV18 to TRBJ1-3; 8 bases match TRBD1. The germline CDR1 and CDR2 sequences are KGHSH and LQKENI. The trim removed 3 bases at V and 3 bases at J, leaving 4 bases unmatched. The CDR3 runs 15 residues. CDR3 sequence: CASSPNGQGGNTIYF. CDR3 DNA sequence: TGTGCCAGCTCACCGAACGGACAGGGTGGAAACACCATATATTTT.

This clone was seen only a few times. V gene TRBV10-3 combines with J gene TRBJ2-7; D may be TRBD2 (6 bases). Germline assignment: CDR1 ENHRY and CDR2 SYGVKD. The length of the CDR3 is 15 residues. Between the trimmed V and J ends, which lost 2 bases and 2 bases, there was a span of 13 bases. CDR3 in amino acids: CAISEGAGPTYEQYF. The CDR3 DNA reads TGTGCCATCAGTGAGGGAGCGGGCCCTACCTACGAGCAGTACTTC.

The rearrangement uses TRBV5-4 and TRBJ1-4; TRBD1 is a possible D gene (5 bases). The CDR3 extends over 14 amino acids. Germline V gene data show CDR1 as SGHNT and CDR2 as YYREEE (reference sequence). The V and J ends lost 0 bases and 5 bases respectively, with 8 bases between them. CDR3 in amino acids: CASSLEGLNEKLFF. The CDR3 coding sequence is TGTGCCAGCAGCTTGGAGGGACTAAATGAAAAACTGTTTTTT.

This rearrangement joins TRBV10-3 to TRBJ2-1; D is undetermined. Trimming took 0 bases from V and 2 from J, leaving 8 bases between them. This CDR3 contains 15 residues. Germline V gene lookup returns CDR1 ENHRY and CDR2 SYGVKD. The DNA of the CDR3 is TGTGCCATCAGTGAGTCAGATAAAGCCTACAATGAGCAGTTCTTC. Residues: CAISESDKAYNEQFF.

The rearrangement links TRBV6-2 or TRBV6-3 to TRBJ2-2; D is unclear. The CDR3 totals 13 residues. V was pared by 5 bases and J by 6 bases, with 10 bases between. Germline CDR1 MNHEY, CDR2 SVGEGT. Here the CDR3 DNA reads TGTGCCAGCAGTCCGAGGACGCCCGGGGAGCTGTTTTTT. Translation: CASSPRTPGELFF.

The rearrangement uses TRBV6-5 and TRBJ2-3; TRBD2 is a possible D gene (6 bases). Per the germline V gene, CDR1 is MNHEY and CDR2 is SVGAGI. The CDR3 is made up of 15 amino acids. V lost 2 bases and J 2 bases, leaving 11 bases between the germline ends. This chain's CDR3 is CASSYREPSTDTQYF. DNA of the CDR3: TGTGCCAGCAGTTACCGGGAGCCCTCCACAGATACGCAGTATTTT.

The V call is TRBV9, the J call TRBJ2-7, with 7 bases lining up with TRBD1. Germline loops: CDR1 SGDLS, CDR2 YYNGEE. Germline trimming cut 4 bases from V and 7 bases from J; bases unmatched to any gene: 14. CDR3 length: 15 residues. CDR3 coding DNA: TGTGCCAGCAGCCCTGAGGGACAGATTTCGCGGGAGCAGTACTTC. Its translation: CASSPEGQISREQYF.

In its sample, this clone was seen once. V and J are TRBV11-2 and TRBJ1-3, with a weak D call TRBD1 (5 bases). This CDR3 region has 14 residues. Germline CDR1 SGHAT, CDR2 FQNNGV. The V and J ends lost 3 bases and 7 bases respectively, with 13 bases between them. The CDR3 DNA reads as TGTGCCAGCAGCTTGGTGCAGGGAAGGAACACCATATATTTT. Its translation is CASSLVQGRNTIYF.

The J gene is TRBJ2-2, the V gene TRBV7-9; tentatively, D is TRBD2 (5 bases). Trimming stripped 5 bases from V and 4 bases from J, with 14 bases between. This CDR3 spans 15 amino acids. Germline V CDR1 and CDR2: SEHNR, FQNEAQ (reference sequence). The CDR3, as DNA: TGTGCCAGCAGCCAAGGAGGTGACTCCACCGGGGAGCTGTTTTTT. Translating it yields CASSQGGDSTGELFF.

The chain carries TRBV4-1 and TRBJ2-3; D is uncertain. Germline CDR1 is MGHRA and CDR2 is YSYEKL. The CDR3 spans 13 residues. V was cut by 1 base and J by 4 bases, with 6 bases left in between. As DNA, the CDR3 is TGCGCCAGCAGCCAAGTATCCTCAGATACGCAGTATTTT. Protein sequence: CASSQVSSDTQYF.

This clone is medium-sized by share. The gene calls are TRBV7-9 and TRBJ1-6, with 7 bases aligning to TRBD1. CDR1 is SEHNR, CDR2 FQNEAQ, per germline (reference sequence). CDR3 length equals 17 residues. J lost 9 bases, V lost 5 bases, and 16 bases had no gene match. The CDR3 reads CASSTHDSQGSGSPLHF. CDR3 nucleotides: TGTGCCAGCAGCACTCATGACTCACAGGGGAGCGGTTCACCCCTCCACTTT.

The chain recombines TRBV6-5 with TRBJ1-5; TRBD1 is a possible D gene (5 bases). This CDR3 region has 14 residues. CDR1 is MNHEY, CDR2 SVGAGI, per germline. Trimming cost V 5 bases and J 1 base, with 9 bases left between them. CDR3: CASSTRASNQPQHF. For the CDR3, the DNA is TGTGCCAGCAGTACCAGGGCGAGCAATCAGCCCCAGCATTTT.

The chain uses TRBV14 and TRBJ2-1; no definite D call. Trimming shortened V by 0 bases and J by 2 bases, and 11 bases separated the two germline ends. Germline V gene lookup returns CDR1 SGHDN and CDR2 FVKESK. This CDR3 has 16 residues. The CDR3 bases are TGTGCCAGCAGCCAAGACGTAAAATTCCCCTACAATGAGCAGTTCTTC. It specifies CASSQDVKFPYNEQFF. Variable domain in full (rest from reference TRBV14 and TRBJ2-1): EAGVTQFPSHSVIEKGQTVTLRCDPISGHDNLYWYRRVMGKEIKFLLHFVKESKQDESGMPNNRFLAERTGGTYSTLKVQPAELEDSGVYFCASSQDVKFPYNEQFFGPGTRLTVL.

This sequence joins TRBV11-2 and TRBJ2-7; 7 bases are a match to TRBD1. V gave up 1 base and J gave up 3 bases; unmatched junction bases: 6. Germline V lookup: CDR1 SGHAT, CDR2 FQNNGV. This CDR3 has 15 amino acids. CDR3 bases: TGTGCCAGCAGCTTAGGACAGGGTCGGGACTACGAGCAGTACTTC. This encodes CASSLGQGRDYEQYF.

The chain employs TRBV29-1 and TRBJ2-7; TRBD2 agrees at 11 bases. The V gene's germline CDR1 is SQVTM and CDR2 ANQGSEA. Trimming at V came to 3 bases and at J to 4 bases, leaving 5 bases not matched to a gene. This CDR3 has 14 residues. CDR3 protein: CSVDLAGGGYEQYF. The CDR3, as DNA: TGCAGCGTTGATTTAGCGGGAGGGGGGTACGAGCAGTACTTC.

This sequence joins TRBV27 and TRBJ2-4, with D unresolved. CDR3 size: 16 residues. CDR1 MNHEY and CDR2 SMNVEV come from the germline V gene (reference sequence). Deletions cut 8 bases from V and 0 bases from J, with 17 bases between. CDR3 region: CASPNGTTVAKNIQYF. CDR3 DNA: TGTGCCAGCCCCAACGGTACCACAGTAGCCAAAAACATTCAGTACTTC.

The chain recombines TRBV20-1 with TRBJ1-5, with a weak D call TRBD1 (6 bases). Germline lookup yields CDR1 DFQATT and CDR2 SNEGSKA (reference sequence). Deletions cut 3 bases from V and 0 bases from J, with 12 bases between. This CDR3 is built from 15 residues. The CDR3 region is CSASPGQYSNQPQHF. The DNA of the CDR3 is TGCAGTGCTAGTCCCGGACAGTATAGCAATCAGCCCCAGCATTTT.

The chain employs TRBV5-1 and TRBJ2-1; D gene ambiguous. The V gene's germline CDR1 is SGHRS and CDR2 YFSETQ. Trimming removed 0 bases at V and 9 bases at J, with 10 bases between. The CDR3 has 13 residues. CDR3: CASSLVGLSEQFF. The DNA of the CDR3 is TGCGCCAGCAGCTTGGTAGGGTTGTCTGAGCAGTTCTTC.